This passage covers 30 T cell receptor beta chains from one sample sequenced in a study of prognosis after radiotherapy for stage I lung cancer. Two-round multiplex PCR on genomic DNA was the method by which TCR beta CDR3 was amplified. Primers (each specific to one TRBV or TRBJ gene) were used in first-round PCR. TCRdb fed the multiplex PCR reads into MiXCR, producing one record per CDR3 protein. The table includes 10,000 or so distinct CDR3 sequences, roughly 50% detected once. The sample was PBMCs, taken before or after stereotactic body radiation therapy (not recorded which). These receptor sequences come from a donor of 50 years or more with non-small cell lung cancer.

A note on this clonotype: One end of the junction is discordant with germline, which a read error may explain. The chain recombines TRBV3-1 with TRBJ2-5; the match to TRBD1 covers 9 bases. The CDR3 loop spans 15 amino acids. Germline values: CDR1 LGHDT, CDR2 YNNKEL (reference sequence). The CDR3 sequence is CTSSVTGGPQETKYF. For the CDR3, the DNA is TGTACCAGCAGCGTAACAGGGGGCCCCCAAGAGACCAAGTACTTC.

By sample share, this clonotype is medium-sized (0.01 to 0.1%). The chain links TRBV20-1 to TRBJ2-3, with D perhaps matching TRBD1 or TRBD2 (5 bases each). This CDR3 has 14 amino acids. The ends were cut back, 6 bases at V and 5 bases at J, with 18 bases in the middle. Per the germline V gene, CDR1 is DFQATT and CDR2 is SNEGSKA (reference sequence). The CDR3 protein is CSAPRGPQRDTQYF. The CDR3 DNA follows: TGCAGTGCCCCTCGGGGACCACAGAGAGATACGCAGTATTTT.

The chain links TRBV7-2 to TRBJ2-7, with TRBD2 matching 12 bases. Germline V gives CDR1 SGHTA, CDR2 FQGNSA. This CDR3 contains 14 residues. V lost 6 bases and J lost 3; bases outside the gene matches: 3. The CDR3 region has the DNA TGTGCCAGCAGTGGGGGACTAGCGGGCTACGAGCAGTACTTC. The encoded protein is CASSGGLAGYEQYF. Full variable domain (remainder filled in from reference TRBV7-2 and TRBJ2-7): GAGVSQSPSNKVTEKGKDVELRCDPISGHTALYWYRQSLGQGLEFLIYFQGNSAPDKSGLPSDRFSAERTGGSVSTLTIQRTQQEDSAVYLCASSGGLAGYEQYFGPGTRLTVT.

This clonotype ranks as medium-sized (0.01 to 0.1%). The chain carries TRBV12-3 or TRBV12-4 and TRBJ1-5, with D possibly TRBD1 on 6 matching bases. V was shortened by 7 bases and J by 0 bases, with 10 bases between the two germline ends. This CDR3 has 14 residues. The CDR3 bases are TGTGCCAGCATGGGACAAGATAGCAATCAGCCCCAGCATTTT. It translates to CASMGQDSNQPQHF.

The chain links TRBV10-3 to TRBJ2-2, with D possibly matching TRBD2 (5 bases). CDR3 length: 16 amino acids. V lost 1 base to trimming and J lost 2 bases, with 11 bases between them. CDR1 is ENHRY and CDR2 is SYGVKD in the germline V gene. The CDR3 bases are TGTGCCATCAGTGAGTTCCCTAGGACTAACACCGGGGAGCTGTTTTTT. This gives the protein CAISEFPRTNTGELFF.

As to this clonotype: Sequence at one end of the junction differs from germline and may be a read error. J is TRBJ1-5 and V is TRBV12-3 or TRBV12-4, with 7 positions matching TRBD1. The CDR3 has 13 amino acids. CDR3 residues: CASRPGGGKAPAF. The CDR3 DNA sequence: TGTGCCAGCAGACCAGGGGGGGGGAAAGCCCCAGCATTT.

By its share, this clonotype is medium-sized. The chain recombines TRBV20-1 with TRBJ2-5, with 7 bases aligning to TRBD1. The CDR3 is made up of 15 amino acids. In germline, CDR1 is DFQATT, CDR2 SNEGSKA (reference sequence). The trim removed 6 bases at V and 0 bases at J, leaving 10 bases unmatched. The DNA of the CDR3 is TGCAGTGCCGACTCCCGGACAGGCAACCAAGAGACCCAGTACTTC. As protein: CSADSRTGNQETQYF.

This clonotype was observed a single time. The chain recombines TRBV4-1 with TRBJ2-6; D is ambiguous. Germline V gene sequence: CDR1 MGHRA, CDR2 YSYEKL. V dropped 4 bases and J dropped 0 bases, with 13 bases sitting between them. CDR3 length: 17 amino acids. As DNA, the CDR3 is TGCGCCAGCAGCCCAGGCGTCAGGTTCTCTGGGGCCAACGTCCTGACTTTC. It codes for CASSPGVRFSGANVLTF.

In its sample, this clonotype ranks as medium-sized. The chain recombines TRBV6-2 or TRBV6-3 with TRBJ2-7; 11 bases map to TRBD2. Looked up from germline, CDR1 is MNHEY and CDR2 is SVGEGT. The CDR3 length is 16 residues. J was trimmed by 3 bases and V by 6 bases; bases with no gene match: 10. CDR3 protein: CASSVTSGKIVYEQYF. In DNA, the CDR3 is TGTGCCAGCAGCGTGACTAGCGGGAAAATTGTCTACGAGCAGTACTTC.

This clonotype appeared a few times. A read error is possible here, since a much larger clone lies one base away. Because the CDR3 is missing its conserved closing phenylalanine or tryptophan, this is likely a read error. The J gene is TRBJ2-7, the V gene TRBV18, with D uncertain. V dropped 3 bases and J dropped 4 bases, with 4 bases sitting between them. The CDR3 is made up of 11 amino acids. Per the germline V gene, CDR1 is KGHSH and CDR2 is LQKENI. This CDR3 is CASSPQYEQYS. The CDR3, as DNA: TGTGCCAGCTCACCCCAATACGAGCAGTACTCC.

By share of the sample, this clonotype is medium-sized. The chain couples TRBV6-2 or TRBV6-3 to TRBJ1-5; 7 positions match TRBD1. V shed 10 bases and J 3 bases; nucleotides not matched to a gene: 15. Germline-derived CDR1 and CDR2 are MNHEY and SVGEGT. CDR3 length: 16 residues. As DNA, the CDR3 is TGTGCCATCGCGACAATAGCCGGGACAGTCAATCAGCCCCAGCATTTT. It encodes CAIATIAGTVNQPQHF.

Comment on this clonotype: Since a much larger clone is just one base distant, this may be a read error. V gene TRBV6-1 combines with J gene TRBJ2-3; possible D gene TRBD2, 5 bases. This CDR3 has 15 residues. CDR1 is MNHNS and CDR2 is SASEGT in the germline V gene. The CDR3 DNA reads TGTGCCGGCAGTGACTCAGCGGTGGGCACAGATACGCAGTATTTT. Translated, it gives CAGSDSAVGTDTQYF.

J is TRBJ2-2 and V is TRBV24-1; TRBD1 is a possible D gene (5 bases). The CDR3 is 16 residues long. With 7 bases removed from V and 3 bases from J, the gap between germline ends came to 17 bases. Looked up from germline, CDR1 is KGHDR and CDR2 is SFDVKD. As DNA, the CDR3 is TGTGCCACCAGCTGGGCTAAGACAGCAGACACCGGGGAGCTGTTTTTT. Residues: CATSWAKTADTGELFF.

Remarks on this clonotype: It may be a read error: a sequence one base away is much more abundant. The chain uses TRBV5-4 and TRBJ2-7; 13 nucleotides align to TRBD2. This CDR3 has 17 residues. The germline gives CDR1 SGHNT, CDR2 YYREEE (reference sequence). The CDR3 here is CSSSLAGLAGITYEQYF. The CDR3, as DNA: TGTTCCAGCAGCTTGGCGGGACTAGCGGGGATAACCTACGAGCAGTACTTC.

Within the sample, this clonotype is medium-sized. The chain is built from TRBV4-2 and TRBJ1-4; the D is unclear. The germline V and J ends were trimmed by 0 bases and 15 bases, with 17 bases remaining between them. CDR1 LGHNA and CDR2 YNFKEQ come from the germline V gene. This CDR3 spans 14 amino acids. This chain's CDR3 is CASSQESSGSWVFF. For the CDR3, the DNA is TGTGCCAGCAGCCAAGAGAGCTCGGGAAGTTGGGTGTTTTTT.

This clonotype is medium-sized within its sample. The V gene is TRBV19, the J gene TRBJ1-5; 8 nucleotides match TRBD1. J gave up 6 bases and V 3 bases, and 16 bases lay outside the gene matches. The CDR3 totals 18 residues. The V gene's germline CDR1 is LNHDA and CDR2 SQIVND (reference sequence). The CDR3 DNA reads as TGTGCCAGTAGTATCTCGGGACAGGTCTTGTTAAGGGGTCAGCCCCAGCATTTT. Protein: CASSISGQVLLRGQPQHF.

V usage is TRBV6-1 and J usage is TRBJ2-7; the match to TRBD2 covers 11 bases. CDR1 is MNHNS, CDR2 SASEGT, per germline. Unmatched junction bases numbered 10, after V lost 8 bases and J lost 7 bases. This CDR3 spans 14 amino acids. The CDR3: CASLLTSGTGEQYF. The CDR3 DNA reads TGTGCCAGCCTCCTGACTAGCGGGACGGGGGAGCAGTACTTC.

This clonotype is medium-sized in the sample. The rearrangement joins TRBV6-1 to TRBJ2-7; 8 positions match TRBD2. J lost 0 bases, V lost 3 bases, and 7 bases had no gene match. This CDR3 region has 16 residues. Germline CDR1 and CDR2: MNHNS and SASEGT. CDR3 amino acids: CASSDRAGADSYEQYF. The CDR3, as DNA: TGTGCCAGCAGTGACCGAGCGGGAGCGGACTCCTACGAGCAGTACTTC.

The sample holds many counts of this clonotype. The chain carries TRBV6-1 and TRBJ1-2; weak D call: TRBD1 (5 bases). The germline V gene has CDR1 MNHNS and CDR2 SASEGT. The CDR3 contains 15 residues. With 6 bases removed from V and 4 bases from J, the gap between germline ends came to 18 bases. In DNA, the CDR3 is TGTGCCAGCAGGCGCGAACCACGGGGCCCCTATGGCTACACCTTC. Protein product: CASRREPRGPYGYTF.

The V gene is TRBV19, the J gene TRBJ2-1; D unclear. V lost 2 bases and J lost 5, with 19 bases in between. CDR1 LNHDA and CDR2 SQIVND come from the germline V gene (reference sequence). The CDR3 consists of 17 residues. CDR3 sequence reads: CASSIHDRAPQNNEQFF. The CDR3 DNA is TGTGCCAGTAGTATACATGACCGGGCCCCGCAAAACAATGAGCAGTTCTTC.

In regard to this clonotype: A read error may account for a junction end that differs from germline. The V call is TRBV6-1, the J call TRBJ2-2; TRBD2 agrees at 11 bases. The germline V gene encodes CDR1 MNHNS and CDR2 SASEGT. The CDR3 consists of 17 residues. The CDR3 nucleotides are TGTGCCAGCAGTGTACTAGCGGGGGTCCGTATCACCGTGGAGCTGTTTTTT. Encoded protein: CASSVLAGVRITVELFF.

The chain couples TRBV7-3 to TRBJ2-2; tentative D call: TRBD2 (6 bases). The CDR3 contains 16 residues. Germline V gene data show CDR1 as SGHTA and CDR2 as FQGTGA. The V gene lost 4 bases and the J gene lost 4 bases, with 16 bases spanning the gap. The chain's CDR3 is CASSSGLSGPTGELFF. The CDR3 coding sequence is TGTGCCAGCAGCTCTGGACTATCGGGACCCACCGGGGAGCTGTTTTTT.

This clonotype appeared once. The chain is built from TRBV4-1 and TRBJ1-2; 10 nucleotides line up with TRBD1. In germline, CDR1 is MGHRA, CDR2 YSYEKL. With V trimmed by 4 bases and J by 0 bases, 5 bases remained unmatched. The length of the CDR3 is 16 residues. The CDR3 DNA reads as TGCGCCAGCAGCCGGGACAGGGGACAAGCTAACTATGGCTACACCTTC. Its translation: CASSRDRGQANYGYTF.

This clonotype appeared a single time. This chain joins TRBV3-1 and TRBJ2-7; 11 nucleotides agree with TRBD1. With V trimmed by 5 bases and J by 6 bases, 9 bases remained unmatched. The CDR3 has 15 amino acids. Germline V gene data show CDR1 as LGHDT and CDR2 as YNNKEL (reference sequence). CDR3 nucleotides: TGTGCCAGCAGCAACTACGGACAGGGGGCGGGCGAGCAGTACTTC. As protein: CASSNYGQGAGEQYF.

V usage is TRBV2 and J usage is TRBJ2-2, with 13 positions matching TRBD2. CDR3 length: 16 residues. J was trimmed by 6 bases and V by 6 bases; bases with no gene match: 7. The V gene's germline CDR1 is SNHLY and CDR2 FYNNEI. CDR3 nucleotides: TGTGCCAGCAGACTACTAGCGGGGGGGTGTGCCGGGGAGCTGTTTTTT. Encoded protein: CASRLLAGGCAGELFF.

This clonotype was found many times. V gene TRBV6-9 combines with J gene TRBJ2-5; no reliable D call. The V gene's germline CDR1 is MNHGY and CDR2 SVAAGI. Trimming took 4 bases from V and 2 from J, leaving 11 bases between them. CDR3 length: 14 amino acids. CDR3 sequence (DNA): TGTGCCAGCAGTTCCTCCCTCACTCAAGAGACCCAGTACTTC. Residues: CASSSSLTQETQYF.

The chain links TRBV7-3 to TRBJ2-3; D is unresolved. The CDR3 has 12 residues. Germline V lookup: CDR1 SGHTA, CDR2 FQGTGA. Trimming removed 2 bases from V and 5 bases from J, with 5 bases in between. The CDR3 here is CASSLQGDTQYF. In DNA form, the CDR3 reads TGTGCCAGCAGCTTACAAGGAGATACGCAGTATTTT.

CDR3 sequence: CASSLDFVYNEQFF. Here the CDR3 DNA reads TGTGCCAGCAGCTTAGATTTTGTATACAATGAGCAGTTCTTC. The chain combines TRBV11-3 with TRBJ2-1; D is ambiguous. Per the germline V gene, CDR1 is SGHNT and CDR2 is YENEEA. V was trimmed by 0 bases and J by 4 bases, leaving 7 bases between them. The length of the CDR3 is 14 residues.

Details on this clonotype: It differs at one base from a far larger clone, so likely a read error. The chain employs TRBV6-9 and TRBJ2-5; 7 nucleotides match TRBD2. The V segment lost 3 bases and the J segment 4 bases; nucleotides outside the gene matches: 8. Germline V CDR1 and CDR2: MNHGY, SVAAGI. This CDR3 is built from 15 residues. CDR3 protein: CASSYSTTGGETQYF. The CDR3 region has the DNA TGTGCCAGCAGTTACTCGACTACGGGAGGAGAGACCCAGTACTTC.

The chain is built from TRBV19 and TRBJ2-1, with 10 bases fitting TRBD1. The CDR3 has 15 amino acids. Germline V gene sequence: CDR1 LNHDA, CDR2 SQIVND (reference sequence). The junction had 2 bases not matched to a gene; V was cut back by 0 bases and J by 6 bases. The CDR3 reads CASSIEDRGPNEQFF. In DNA, the CDR3 is TGTGCCAGTAGTATAGAAGACAGGGGGCCCAATGAGCAGTTCTTC.